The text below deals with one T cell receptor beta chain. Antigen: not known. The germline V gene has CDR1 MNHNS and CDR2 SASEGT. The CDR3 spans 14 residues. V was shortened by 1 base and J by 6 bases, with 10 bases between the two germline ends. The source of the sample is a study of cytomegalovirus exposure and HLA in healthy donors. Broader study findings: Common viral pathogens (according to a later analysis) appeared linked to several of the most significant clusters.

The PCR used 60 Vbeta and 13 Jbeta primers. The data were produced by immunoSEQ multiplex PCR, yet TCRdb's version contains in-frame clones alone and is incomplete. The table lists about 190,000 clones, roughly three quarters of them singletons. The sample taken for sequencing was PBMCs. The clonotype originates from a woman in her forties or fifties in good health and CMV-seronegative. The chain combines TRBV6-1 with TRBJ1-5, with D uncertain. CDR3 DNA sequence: TGTGCCAGCAGTGAAGGGATTGGGAGTCAGCCCCAGCATTTT. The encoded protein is CASSEGIGSQPQHF.